A selection of T cell receptor beta chains follows, all from one sample in a study of T and B cells in COVID-19 patients. TCRdb reprocessed the multiplex PCR reads with MiXCR, giving one entry per CDR3 protein. This sample has roughly 8,100 distinct CDR3 sequences, with less than 35% found just once. The sample consisted of blood. These receptors were taken from a human donor with active COVID-19. CDR3s include the opening cysteine and the closing phenylalanine or tryptophan. D genes are given only for firm matches. The size of a clone is reported for some rows only, either as once, few or many, or as a class for expanded clones.

j_gene | v_gene | d_gene | abundance | CDR3nt | CDR3aa
TRBJ2-2 | TRBV6-2/TRBV6-3 | . | medium-sized | TGTGCCAGCAGTTACACCCGGGGGACGAACACCGGGGAGCTGTTTTTT | CASSYTRGTNTGELFF
TRBJ1-5 | TRBV6-5 | . | . | TGTGCCAGCAGTTACAACAGGGAGGTTCAGCCCCAGCATTTT | CASSYNREVQPQHF
TRBJ2-1 | TRBV10-3 | . | medium-sized | TGTGCCATCAGTGAGTCGATGGAGGGGAACAATGAGCAGTTCTTC | CAISESMEGNNEQFF
TRBJ1-2 | TRBV5-4 | TRBD1 | medium-sized | TGTGCCAGCAGCTCGGGACAGGGGGTAGTGGAAAGCTATGGCTACACCTTC | CASSSGQGVVESYGYTF
TRBJ2-2 | TRBV6-6 | . | medium-sized | TGTGCCAGCACTAGCCTGATGGGGCCCGGGGAGCTGTTTTTT | CASTSLMGPGELFF
TRBJ2-3 | TRBV5-4 | TRBD2 | . | TGTGCCAGCAGTCGCAGCGGGGGGGCCCCAGATACGCAGTATTTT | CASSRSGGAPDTQYF
TRBJ2-1 | TRBV19 | . | medium-sized | TGTGCCAGTAGTGCCGCGGTGGGGGGGCAGTTCTTC | CASSAAVGGQFF
TRBJ1-5 | TRBV6-5 | TRBD1 | few | TGTGCCAGCAGTTATCCTAGACAGGGAACCTATAGCAATCAGCCCCAGCATTTT | CASSYPRQGTYSNQPQHF
TRBJ1-1 | TRBV7-3 | . | few | TGTGCCAGCGCGGAGGGGAACACTGAAGCTTTCTTT | CASAEGNTEAFF
TRBJ2-5 | TRBV12-3/TRBV12-4 | . | few | TGTGCCAGTTTGGTACAAGAGACCCAGTACTTC | CASLVQETQYF
TRBJ2-5 | TRBV13 | . | medium-sized | TGTGCCAGCAGCCCAGGGGGGAGACAGGAGACCCAGTACTTC | CASSPGGRQETQYF
TRBJ2-5 | TRBV7-9 | . | . | TGTGCCAGCAGCACAAGGGACAAGCAAGAGACCCAGTACTTC | CASSTRDKQETQYF
TRBJ1-2 | TRBV18 | . | . | TGTGCCAGCTCACCCCAAGACAGCCTCTATGGCTACACCTTC | CASSPQDSLYGYTF
TRBJ2-5 | TRBV6-2/TRBV6-3 | . | few | TGTGCGATCCAAGGAGGGGCCGAGACCCAGTACTTC | CAIQGGAETQYF
TRBJ1-4 | TRBV6-5 | TRBD1 | medium-sized | TGTGCCAGCAGCCCTATGACAGGGGGCGAAAAACTGTTTTTT | CASSPMTGGEKLFF
TRBJ2-3 | TRBV19 | TRBD1 | medium-sized | TGTGCCAGTAGTAGGGGACAGACGAGAGATACGCAGTATTTT | CASSRGQTRDTQYF
TRBJ1-5 | TRBV27 | . | few | TGTGCCAGCAGTTTATATGGGGTTTCCGAACAGCCCCAGCATTTT | CASSLYGVSEQPQHF
TRBJ1-1 | TRBV6-1 | . | . | TGTGCCAGCAGGGGAGGTTTGAAGAGTCGCTCCACTGAAGCTTTCTTT | CASRGGLKSRSTEAFF
TRBJ2-5 | TRBV12-3/TRBV12-4 | TRBD2 | . | TGTGCCAGCAGACCTGGACTAGCGGGGGAGACCAAGTACTTC | CASRPGLAGETKYF
TRBJ1-1 | TRBV5-1 | . | . | TGCGCCAGCAGCTCCACGGGGCCGGCAAACACTGAAGCTTTCTTT | CASSSTGPANTEAFF
TRBJ2-5 | TRBV18 | . | few | TGTGCCAGCTCACGACAGAGCCAAGAGACCCAGTACTTC | CASSRQSQETQYF
TRBJ1-2 | TRBV4-3 | TRBD1 | . | TGCGCCAGCAGCCTCCGACAGGGCATTGATGGCTACACCTTC | CASSLRQGIDGYTF
TRBJ1-5 | TRBV6-5 | . | . | TGTGCCAGCAGCTCGCTTTTTGGACAGCCCCAGCATTTT | CASSSLFGQPQHF
TRBJ2-1 | TRBV12-3/TRBV12-4 | TRBD1 | . | TGTGCCAGCAGTTCAGGGACAGGGGAGCAGTTCTTC | CASSSGTGEQFF
TRBJ2-1 | TRBV7-2 | TRBD2 | few | TGTGCCAGCAGCTTAGATAAAGGGGTAGCGGGGGCGGGGAATGAGCAGTTCTTC | CASSLDKGVAGAGNEQFF
TRBJ2-5 | TRBV5-6 | . | few | TGTGCCAGCAGCTTGGATCAAGAGACCCAGTACTTC | CASSLDQETQYF
TRBJ1-3 | TRBV19 | . | . | TGTGCCAGTATTCAGTACTCTGGAAACACCATATATTTT | CASIQYSGNTIYF
TRBJ2-7 | TRBV27 | . | medium-sized | TGTGCCAGCAGTCTCCAAGCGGTGTTGCCCCGGCACGAGCAGTACTTC | CASSLQAVLPRHEQYF
TRBJ2-3 | TRBV20-1 | . | . | TGCAGTGCCAACAGCCAGCGGGGCACAGATACGCAGTATTTT | CSANSQRGTDTQYF
TRBJ1-3 | TRBV6-6 | . | . | TGTGCCAGCAGTTATGACCACAGGACTGGAAACACCATATATTTT | CASSYDHRTGNTIYF
TRBJ1-1 | TRBV20-1 | . | . | TGCAGTGCTCGGACTCAAGGGGGGGACACTGAAGCTTTCTTT | CSARTQGGDTEAFF
TRBJ1-4 | TRBV7-9 | . | few | TGTGCCAGCAGCTCGCACCAGGGGACGCGTGAAAAACTGTTTTTT | CASSSHQGTREKLFF
TRBJ2-5 | TRBV6-5 | . | medium-sized | TGTGCCAGCAGTTATTCCCCCCTTCCCCAGTACTTC | CASSYSPLPQYF
TRBJ1-5 | TRBV27 | TRBD1 | . | TGTGCCAGCGGGCCAGCGAGGAACAGGGGAGGGGGGGTGAGTCCCCAGCATTTT | CASGPARNRGGGVSPQHF
TRBJ2-1 | TRBV29-1 | . | large | TGCAGCGTTGGCCACGCTTCCTACAATGAGCAGTTCTTC | CSVGHASYNEQFF
TRBJ2-5 | TRBV5-4 | . | medium-sized | TGTGCCAGCGGAGAGGGTGGTTCTCAAGAGACCCAGTACTTC | CASGEGGSQETQYF
TRBJ1-1 | TRBV6-1 | . | few | TGTGCCAGCGGATTGACAGGTTTCATGAACACTGAAGCTTTCTTT | CASGLTGFMNTEAFF
TRBJ2-3 | TRBV5-1 | . | . | TGCGCCAGCAGGTACGATGGGGGACGCACAGATACGCAGTATTTT | CASRYDGGRTDTQYF
TRBJ2-3 | TRBV13 | TRBD2 | . | TGTGCCAGCAGTTTACCTAGCGGGGGGGCCCCAGATACGCAGTATTTT | CASSLPSGGAPDTQYF
TRBJ2-5 | TRBV7-9 | . | few | TGTGCCAGCAGCTTAGAGTTGGGCTTATCGGAGACCCAGTACTTC | CASSLELGLSETQYF
TRBJ2-6 | TRBV20-1 | . | . | TGCAGTGCTAGAGAATTTTGGCGCCACAACAGCTCTGGGGCCAACGTCCTGACTTTC | CSAREFWRHNSSGANVLTF
TRBJ2-1 | TRBV27 | . | . | TGTGCCAGCAGTTCGTTGGGGTACCGTGAGCAGTTCTTC | CASSSLGYREQFF
TRBJ2-2 | TRBV24-1 | TRBD2 | . | TGTGCCACCAGTGATTCGTTTGGAGCGGGGGGCGCGAACACCGGGGAGCTGTTTTTT | CATSDSFGAGGANTGELFF
TRBJ1-4 | TRBV29-1 | . | medium-sized | TGCAGCGCGGGGGGGGTAAAGGAAAAACTGTTTTTT | CSAGGVKEKLFF